The 29 T cell receptor beta chains listed next were all sequenced from one sample in a study of blood T cell repertoires in COVID-19. Profiling relied on immunoSEQ multiplex PCR, and the TCRdb table lists in-frame clones only, not all of them. The sample records about 250,000 clones, about nine tenths being singletons. Source material: peripheral blood. The receptors were sampled from a middle-aged woman who had recovered from COVID-19.

This clone was counted at least ten times. This sample also contains other DNA sequences that code for the same CDR3. The chain links TRBV7-2 to TRBJ2-1; TRBD2 matches 8 bases. Germline loops: CDR1 SGHTA, CDR2 FQGNSA. The CDR3 has 15 residues. J lost 7 bases, V lost 1 base, and 6 bases had no gene match. The CDR3 nucleotides read TGTGCCAGCAGCTTAGGAGCGGGAGTTGGGAATGAGCAGTTCTTC. Encoded protein: CASSLGAGVGNEQFF. Based on the CDR3 plus reference TRBV7-2 and TRBJ2-1, the full variable domain is GAGVSQSPSNKVTEKGKDVELRCDPISGHTALYWYRQSLGQGLEFLIYFQGNSAPDKSGLPSDRFSAERTGGSVSTLTIQRTQQEDSAVYLCASSLGAGVGNEQFFGPGTRLTVL.

The CDR3 nucleotides are TGTGCCAGTAGTATTGGACAGGGGGATGGCTACACCTTC. It codes for CASSIGQGDGYTF. This chain uses TRBV19 with TRBJ1-2, with TRBD1 matching 10 bases. The germline V gene encodes CDR1 LNHDA and CDR2 SQIVND (reference sequence). CDR3 length equals 13 residues. J gave up 6 bases and V 3 bases, and 1 base lay outside the gene matches.

The gene calls are TRBV9 and TRBJ1-1; TRBD1 aligns across 8 bases. CDR1 is SGDLS, CDR2 YYNGEE, per germline. The junction had 11 bases not matched to a gene; V was cut back by 4 bases and J by 0 bases. The CDR3 extends over 17 amino acids. The CDR3 loop is CASSPGQGSNLNTEAFF. The CDR3, as DNA: TGTGCCAGCAGCCCCGGACAGGGTTCCAACCTGAACACTGAAGCTTTCTTT.

In its sample, this clone was seen once. This chain uses TRBV6-1 with TRBJ2-7; TRBD1 matches 8 bases. Looked up from germline, CDR1 is MNHNS and CDR2 is SASEGT. This CDR3 is 14 amino acids long. Trimming at V came to 2 bases and at J to 6 bases, leaving 6 bases not matched to a gene. The CDR3 sequence: CASSERQGRGEQYF. The CDR3 DNA reads TGTGCCAGCAGTGAAAGACAGGGGCGCGGCGAGCAGTACTTC.

The gene calls are TRBV6-5 and TRBJ2-7; 12 nucleotides agree with TRBD1. From germline, CDR1 is MNHEY and CDR2 SVGAGI. J lost 5 bases, V lost 6 bases, and 8 bases had no gene match. The CDR3 has 15 residues. The CDR3 DNA sequence: TGTGCCAGCAGAGATACCGGGACAGGGGGCAACGAGCAGTACTTC. Translated: CASRDTGTGGNEQYF.

This rearrangement joins TRBV6-1 to TRBJ1-4; 9 bases are shared with TRBD1. The CDR3 sequence is 17 residues long. The ends lost 4 bases at V and 0 bases at J; junction bases unmatched: 6. Germline CDR1 is MNHNS and CDR2 is SASEGT. The CDR3 DNA reads as TGTGCCAGCAGTGGGGGGGACAGGGAACCAACTAATGAAAAACTGTTTTTT. This sequence encodes CASSGGDREPTNEKLFF.

The chain carries TRBV24-1 and TRBJ2-3; the match to TRBD2 covers 11 bases. Losses at the gene ends were 5 bases for V and 1 base for J; bases not matched to a gene: 4. The CDR3 extends over 16 amino acids. In germline, CDR1 is KGHDR, CDR2 SFDVKD. The CDR3 reads CATSAPGLAGTDTQYF. DNA for the CDR3: TGTGCCACCAGTGCCCCGGGACTAGCGGGCACAGATACGCAGTATTTT.

The V gene is TRBV5-1, the J gene TRBJ1-4; 11 bases fit TRBD1. Germline CDR1 reads SGHRS; CDR2 reads YFSETQ. V shed 6 bases and J 5 bases; nucleotides not matched to a gene: 6. This CDR3 region has 15 residues. The DNA for the CDR3 is TGCGCCAGCAACTTCGGGGACAGGGGGAATGAAAAACTGTTTTTT. This encodes CASNFGDRGNEKLFF.

This chain connects TRBV24-1 to TRBJ2-7, with 8 positions matching TRBD1. Germline V CDR1 and CDR2: KGHDR, SFDVKD. The CDR3 has 14 residues. Germline trimming cut 3 bases from V and 2 bases from J; bases unmatched to any gene: 2. The CDR3 coding sequence is TGTGCCACCAGTGATGACAGGGGACCCTACGAGCAGTACTTC. Protein: CATSDDRGPYEQYF.

CDR3 region: CASSLGTGGNGYTF. In DNA form, the CDR3 reads TGCGCCAGCAGCTTGGGGACCGGGGGTAATGGCTACACCTTC. The genes are TRBV5-1 and TRBJ1-2; the D gene is possibly TRBD1 (5 bases). CDR3 length: 14 amino acids. CDR1 is SGHRS, CDR2 YFSETQ, per germline. Trimming took off 0 bases at V and 6 bases at J, with 12 bases between the two ends.

The V gene is TRBV18, the J gene TRBJ1-1, with 11 bases that match TRBD1. Losses at the gene ends were 2 bases for V and 7 bases for J; bases not matched to a gene: 6. Germline V gives CDR1 KGHSH, CDR2 LQKENI. The CDR3 loop spans 15 amino acids. The CDR3 loop reads CASSPTRTGGGEAFF. The CDR3 DNA sequence: TGTGCCAGCTCACCAACAAGGACAGGGGGCGGTGAAGCTTTCTTT.

This chain uses TRBV27 with TRBJ2-1; the match to TRBD2 covers 13 bases. The V gene's germline CDR1 is MNHEY and CDR2 SMNVEV (reference sequence). The CDR3 is made up of 17 amino acids. Trimming cost V 4 bases and J 0 bases; bases outside gene matches: 3. CDR3 nucleotides: TGTGCCAGCAGTTCAGGACTAGCGGGAGTCTCCTACAATGAGCAGTTCTTC. It yields the protein CASSSGLAGVSYNEQFF.

This chain links TRBV28 with TRBJ2-7, with a weak D call TRBD1 (6 bases). Germline CDR1 MDHEN, CDR2 SYDVKM. Trimming cost V 6 bases and J 2 bases, with 14 bases left between them. This CDR3 spans 14 amino acids. The CDR3 is CASSLDRITYEQYF. CDR3 DNA: TGTGCCAGCAGCCTCGACAGGATCACCTACGAGCAGTACTTC.

The CDR3, as DNA: TGTGCCAGCAGCCCACCGACAGGGGGAACCGGGGAGCTGTTTTTT. Its protein product is CASSPPTGGTGELFF. This chain links TRBV7-9 with TRBJ2-2, with 9 nucleotides matching TRBD1. V was clipped by 5 bases and J by 5 bases; unmatched bases: 6. This CDR3 has 15 residues. Germline values: CDR1 SEHNR, CDR2 FQNEAQ (reference sequence).

This chain's CDR3 is CASSQEGLAASYEQYF. CDR3 DNA: TGCGCCAGCAGCCAAGAAGGGCTAGCGGCAAGCTACGAGCAGTACTTC. The chain links TRBV4-1 to TRBJ2-7, with 7 bases aligning to TRBD2. The V gene's germline CDR1 is MGHRA and CDR2 YSYEKL. The CDR3 spans 16 residues. Unmatched junction bases numbered 8, after V lost 0 bases and J lost 3 bases.

The V call is TRBV7-8, the J call TRBJ2-7; 7 bases agree with TRBD2. CDR1 SGHVS and CDR2 FQNEAQ come from the germline V gene. J lost 4 bases, V lost 2 bases, and 11 bases had no gene match. CDR3 length: 16 residues. The CDR3 region is CASSLLVGGISYEQYF. In nucleotides, the CDR3 is TGTGCCAGCAGCTTATTAGTGGGAGGGATTTCATACGAGCAGTACTTC.

CDR3 coding DNA: TGTGCCAGCAGTGGACAGCCGACCGATTATGAGCAGTTCTTC. As protein: CASSGQPTDYEQFF. The chain employs TRBV25-1 and TRBJ2-1, with D possibly being TRBD1 (5 bases). Germline V CDR1 and CDR2: MGHDK, SYGVNS. The CDR3 has 14 amino acids. Trimming took 4 bases from V and 8 from J, leaving 15 bases between them. Complete variable domain (other parts from reference TRBV25-1 and TRBJ2-1): EADIYQTPRYLVIGTGKKITLECSQTMGHDKMYWYQQDPGMELHLIHYSYGVNSTEKGDLSSESTVSRIRTEHFPLTLESARPSHTSQYLCASSGQPTDYEQFFGPGTRLTVL.

The chain employs TRBV5-5 and TRBJ2-7; a possible D gene is TRBD1 (5 bases). With 2 bases removed from V and 2 bases from J, the gap between germline ends came to 14 bases. Germline V CDR1 and CDR2: SGHKS, YYEKEE (reference sequence). This CDR3 spans 15 amino acids. The CDR3 DNA sequence: TGTGCCAGCAGCTTTGATGATAGGGGTCCCTACGAGCAGTACTTC. Its translation is CASSFDDRGPYEQYF.

V is TRBV5-5 and J is TRBJ1-1; D gene uncertain. CDR1 and CDR2 (germline): SGHKS, YYEKEE (reference sequence). The V end was cut by 4 bases, the J end by 7 bases, with 17 bases between. The CDR3 spans 14 residues. The CDR3 region has the DNA TGTGCCAGCAGCGCCCGGGAGACTCTACATGAAGCTTTCTTT. It encodes CASSARETLHEAFF.

This chain uses TRBV2 with TRBJ1-3, with TRBD1 matching 7 bases. J gave up 1 base and V 4 bases, and 13 bases lay outside the gene matches. Germline values: CDR1 SNHLY, CDR2 FYNNEI. CDR3 size: 18 residues. As DNA, the CDR3 is TGTGCCAGCAGTGCCGACAGGGTACCACTACTTTCTGGAAACACCATATATTTT. It encodes CASSADRVPLLSGNTIYF.

The gene calls are TRBV6-1 and TRBJ2-7, with D possibly being TRBD1 (6 bases). The V end was cut by 3 bases, the J end by 6 bases, with 15 bases between. The CDR3 is made up of 14 amino acids. The germline gives CDR1 MNHNS, CDR2 SASEGT. DNA of the CDR3: TGTGCCAGCAGTGACCCAGGGGTCCCGGGCGAGCAGTACTTC. This encodes CASSDPGVPGEQYF.

The V gene is TRBV6-1, the J gene TRBJ1-5, with 9 bases matching TRBD1. CDR1 and CDR2 from the germline V gene are MNHNS and SASEGT. The CDR3 is made up of 18 amino acids. V shed 1 base, J shed 5 bases, and the junction held 12 bases outside the gene matches. The CDR3: CASSEGPGQGVVHQPQHF. The CDR3 bases are TGTGCCAGCAGTGAAGGGCCGGGACAGGGAGTTGTTCATCAGCCCCAGCATTTT.

The chain combines TRBV5-8 with TRBJ2-1; perhaps TRBD2 as D (5 bases). Germline V gene sequence: CDR1 SGHTS, CDR2 YDEGEE. This CDR3 has 15 residues. V dropped 4 bases and J dropped 2 bases, with 13 bases sitting between them. Written as DNA, the CDR3 is TGTGCCAGCAGCGTTTCCGGGGTCGCCTACAATGAGCAGTTCTTC. This sequence encodes CASSVSGVAYNEQFF.

The V and J genes are TRBV27 and TRBJ2-1; 8 bases are shared with TRBD2. V lost 6 bases, J lost 1 base, and 8 bases stayed unmatched. Germline loops: CDR1 MNHEY, CDR2 SMNVEV (reference sequence). The CDR3 has 16 amino acids. In DNA form, the CDR3 reads TGTGCCAGCAGCCCGATTAGCGGGACATCCTACAATGAGCAGTTCTTC. This gives the protein CASSPISGTSYNEQFF.

This chain joins TRBV19 and TRBJ1-1; D is unresolved. CDR1 and CDR2 (germline): LNHDA, SQIVND (reference sequence). The V gene lost 6 bases and the J gene lost 8 bases, with 16 bases spanning the gap. CDR3 length: 13 amino acids. The CDR3 reads CASRGTAPTEAFF. The CDR3 nucleotides read TGTGCCAGTAGGGGTACAGCCCCGACCGAAGCTTTCTTT. Supplemented by reference TRBV19 and TRBJ1-1, the full variable domain reads DGGITQSPKYLFRKEGQNVTLSCEQNLNHDAMYWYRQDPGQGLRLIYYSQIVNDFQKGDIAEGYSVSREKKESFPLTVTSAQKNPTAFYLCASRGTAPTEAFFGQGTRLTVV.

The chain combines TRBV12-5 with TRBJ2-1; TRBD2 might be the D (5 bases). The V end was cut by 3 bases, the J end by 0 bases, with 9 bases between. The CDR3 covers 15 residues. Germline V gives CDR1 LGHNT, CDR2 FRNRAP. CDR3 sequence (DNA): TGTGCTAGTGGTTTAGTAGGGAGCTCCTACAATGAGCAGTTCTTC. Translation gives CASGLVGSSYNEQFF. The full variable domain, completed using reference TRBV12-5 and TRBJ2-1, is DARVTQTPRHKVTEMGQEVTMRCQPILGHNTVFWYRQTMMQGLELLAYFRNRAPLDDSGMPKDRFSAEMPDATLATLKIQPSEPRDSAVYFCASGLVGSSYNEQFFGPGTRLTVL.

This sequence joins TRBV27 and TRBJ2-7; D possibly corresponds to TRBD1 (6 bases). Trimming removed 5 bases from V and 1 base from J, with 15 bases in between. CDR3 length: 15 residues. Germline V lookup: CDR1 MNHEY, CDR2 SMNVEV (reference sequence). This CDR3 reads CASSLEGVPSYEQYF. The CDR3, as DNA: TGTGCCAGCAGTCTCGAGGGGGTTCCGTCCTACGAGCAGTACTTC.

This sequence joins TRBV6-5 and TRBJ2-7; 11 bases map to TRBD2. The CDR3 is 16 residues long. The junction had 8 bases not matched to a gene; V was cut back by 0 bases and J by 7 bases. Germline CDR1 is MNHEY and CDR2 is SVGAGI. The DNA of the CDR3 is TGTGCCAGCAGTTACTCAGTAGCGGGAGGGCCCCGTGAGCAGTACTTC. Protein sequence: CASSYSVAGGPREQYF.

The chain combines TRBV15 with TRBJ1-6, with TRBD1 matching over 7 bases. Per the germline V gene, CDR1 is LNHNV and CDR2 is YYDKDF (reference sequence). There are 17 residues in the CDR3. The trim removed 0 bases at V and 2 bases at J, leaving 4 bases unmatched. The CDR3: CATSRDIGGTYNSPLHF. DNA of the CDR3: TGTGCCACCAGCAGAGATATAGGGGGCACCTATAATTCACCCCTCCACTTT.